This T cell receptor (beta chain) was retrieved from a study of blood T cells in healthy people across ages. Study findings and constraints: One million T cells yielded diversity estimates that were considered underestimates.

Sample-barcoded 5' priming and a J-beta primer mix drove a second PCR of about 7 to 11 cycles. Using its own MiXCR run on the 5' RACE reads, TCRdb lists one record per CDR3 protein. This sample has 700,000 to 850,000 distinct CDR3 sequences, with roughly 35% found just once. This clonotype was detected only a few times. As yet, its antigen is unknown. The V and J ends lost 8 bases and 4 bases respectively, with 14 bases between them. The germline gives CDR1 MNHEY, CDR2 SVGEGT. The CDR3 loop spans 14 amino acids. Sequencing was done on a sample of blood. This TCR was sampled from a man aged 18-30 years in good health. The chain is built from TRBV6-2 or TRBV6-3 and TRBJ2-2; possibly TRBD1 for D (6 bases). The CDR3 loop reads CASGDKFSTGELFF. The CDR3 DNA reads as TGTGCCAGCGGGGACAAATTTTCCACCGGGGAGCTGTTTTTT.